Listed below are T cell receptor beta chains from one sample, sequenced in a study of technical replicates of blood from a few donors. This table comes from immunoSEQ multiplex PCR, and its TCRdb copy is limited to in-frame clones, with some not included. The data show 98,000 or so clones, with 95% seen just once and around 0.21% held by the top ten. Sequenced: T cells isolated from PBMCs. The receptors were sampled from a human donor in good health. The CDR3 runs from the conserved cysteine through the conserved F or W. D genes are given only for firm matches. Clone size is not always given. Where it is, it says once, few, many or a class for expanded clones.

TRBV4-2	13	-	TRBJ1-3	-	TGTGCCAGCAGCCAAGAAAATAAAAACACCATATATTTT	CASSQENKNTIYF
TRBV12-5	14	-	TRBJ1-4	-	TGTGCTAGTGGTTTAGGGGGGGCATATGAAAAACTGTTTTTT	CASGLGGAYEKLFF
TRBV10-3	15	-	TRBJ2-7	-	TGTGCCATCAGTGAGTCGAACTCACAGGGCCACGAGCAGTACTTC	CAISESNSQGHEQYF
TRBV5-1	15	TRBD1	TRBJ1-1	-	TGCGCCAGCAGCGCAACCGGGACAGGGGGCTCTGAAGCTTTCTTT	CASSATGTGGSEAFF
TRBV2	18	TRBD1	TRBJ2-5	once	TGTGCCAGCAGTGAAGGGACAGGATCGAGCCAACCTCAAGAGACCCAGTACTTC	CASSEGTGSSQPQETQYF
TRBV4-1	15	-	TRBJ1-1	-	TGCGCCAGCAGCCAAGATGGCGGACAATACACTGAAGCTTTCTTT	CASSQDGGQYTEAFF
TRBV11-3	17	-	TRBJ1-6	-	TGTGCCAGCAGCTTAGATCGGGTGAGCAGGGGTAATTCACCCCTCCACTTT	CASSLDRVSRGNSPLHF
TRBV9	16	TRBD1	TRBJ2-2	-	TGTGCCAGCAGCGTCGGGACAGGGGGCTTAGGCGGGGAGCTGTTTTTT	CASSVGTGGLGGELFF
TRBV27	16	TRBD1	TRBJ1-2	-	TGTGCCAGCAGTTTAGGGCGGGACAGGCCGAACTATGGCTACACCTTC	CASSLGRDRPNYGYTF
TRBV5-1	16	-	TRBJ2-1	-	TGCGCCAGCAGCTTAAACACATATGAAACAGGGAATGAGCAGTTCTTC	CASSLNTYETGNEQFF
TRBV25-1	17	-	TRBJ1-1	-	TGTGCCAGCAGTGAAGTGAGGACGGGGCGGGAGAACACTGAAGCTTTCTTT	CASSEVRTGRENTEAFF